These 11 T cell receptor beta chains were all obtained from the same sample, sequenced in a study of blood T cell repertoires in COVID-19. The repertoire was sequenced with immunoSEQ multiplex PCR; TCRdb's copy has only in-frame clones and lacks some. Seen here are over 120,000 clones, about 79% observed once, and the top ten hold approximately 4.5%. Input material: peripheral blood. The receptors were gathered from a woman over 75 with active or convalescent COVID-19.

The chain links TRBV3-1 (or the pseudogene TRBV3-2) to TRBJ1-2; possible D gene TRBD1, 6 bases. Germline-derived CDR1 and CDR2 are LGHDT and YNNKEL (reference sequence). The CDR3 extends over 15 amino acids. V was trimmed by 4 bases and J by 7 bases, leaving 19 bases between them. For the CDR3, the DNA is TGTGCCAGCAGCCTACGGACGGGAGGAGGGGGTGGCTACACCTTC. Amino acid sequence: CASSLRTGGGGGYTF.

The rearrangement links TRBV5-1 to TRBJ2-3; TRBD2 matches at 12 bases. The CDR3 has 17 residues. The V gene's germline CDR1 is SGHRS and CDR2 YFSETQ. The J segment lost 1 base and the V segment lost 3 bases, leaving 6 bases of the junction unmatched. CDR3 sequence: CASSSMTSGGGTDTQYF. CDR3 coding DNA: TGCGCCAGCAGCTCGATGACTAGCGGGGGTGGCACAGATACGCAGTATTTT.

The table lists this clone with a count of one. The J gene is TRBJ2-3, the V gene TRBV5-1; 8 bases match TRBD2. This CDR3 has 17 amino acids. CDR1 and CDR2 (germline): SGHRS, YFSETQ. Trimming at V came to 3 bases and at J to 3 bases, leaving 12 bases not matched to a gene. The CDR3 sequence: CASSSRASGGFTDTQYF. The CDR3 DNA is TGCGCCAGCAGCTCAAGGGCCAGCGGGGGTTTTACAGATACGCAGTATTTT.

The chain links TRBV2 to TRBJ2-4; possibly TRBD2 for D (5 bases). The germline gives CDR1 SNHLY, CDR2 FYNNEI. The CDR3 consists of 16 residues. V lost 3 bases and J 0 bases, leaving 12 bases between the germline ends. CDR3 sequence: CASSEREIIAKNIQYF. The CDR3 DNA reads TGTGCCAGCAGTGAGAGGGAGATTATAGCCAAAAACATTCAGTACTTC.

The genes are TRBV30 and TRBJ2-7; 10 positions agree with TRBD1. This CDR3 has 13 amino acids. Germline V gene sequence: CDR1 GTSNPN, CDR2 SVGIG (reference sequence). Trimming took 3 bases from V and 6 from J; bases not matched to a gene: 5. This CDR3 reads CAWSRDRGSEQYF. Here the CDR3 DNA reads TGTGCCTGGAGCAGGGACAGGGGCTCCGAGCAGTACTTC.

V gene TRBV7-9 combines with J gene TRBJ1-5, with 10 nucleotides matching TRBD1. The V segment lost 3 bases and the J segment 2 bases; nucleotides outside the gene matches: 4. Germline V gene lookup returns CDR1 SEHNR and CDR2 FQNEAQ (reference sequence). The CDR3 has 16 amino acids. CDR3: CASSFAGTGGNQPQHF. CDR3 nucleotide sequence: TGTGCCAGCAGCTTCGCGGGGACAGGGGGCAATCAGCCCCAGCATTTT.

This clone was observed a handful of times. The germline gene is not matched at one end of the junction; a read error may be the cause. The chain carries TRBV29-1 and TRBJ1-2, with TRBD1 identical over 11 bases. The CDR3 consists of 14 residues. Germline V lookup: CDR1 SQVTM, CDR2 ANQGSEA. The CDR3 loop reads CSVEGQGAVYGYTF. The CDR3 coding sequence is TGCAGCGTGGAAGGACAGGGGGCTGTCTATGGCTACACCTTC.

This clone showed up just a few times. The rearrangement joins TRBV2 to TRBJ1-5; D unclear. This CDR3 comprises 15 residues. Deletions cut 1 base from V and 2 bases from J, with 9 bases between. Germline CDR1 SNHLY, CDR2 FYNNEI. CDR3 coding DNA: TGTGCCAGCAGTGAAGAGAGGGTCGGCAATCAGCCCCAGCATTTT. Translation: CASSEERVGNQPQHF.

The V and J genes are TRBV19 and TRBJ2-4, with 8 bases lining up with TRBD2. The germline V gene encodes CDR1 LNHDA and CDR2 SQIVND (reference sequence). The CDR3 runs 14 residues. Losses at the gene ends were 10 bases for V and 1 base for J; bases not matched to a gene: 6. This chain's CDR3 is CATLQRGAKNIQYF. In nucleotides, the CDR3 is TGTGCCACACTACAGCGGGGGGCCAAAAACATTCAGTACTTC.

Only a few counts were recorded for this clone. The CDR3 DNA reads TGTGCCAGCAGCTTATGGGGTAGCGGGGGGCTAGATACGCAGTATTTT. Protein: CASSLWGSGGLDTQYF. The chain has TRBV13 and TRBJ2-3; TRBD2 matches 10 bases. This CDR3 comprises 16 residues. The junction had 7 bases not matched to a gene; V was cut back by 2 bases and J by 5 bases. Per the germline V gene, CDR1 is PRHDT and CDR2 is FYEKMQ (reference sequence).

The chain carries TRBV5-4 and TRBJ1-1, with D tentatively TRBD1 (5 bases). From germline, CDR1 is SGHNT and CDR2 YYREEE (reference sequence). Between the trimmed V and J ends, which lost 4 bases and 7 bases, there was a span of 20 bases. The CDR3 consists of 15 residues. CDR3: CASSIGRRGRIEAFF. DNA of the CDR3: TGTGCCAGCAGCATTGGACGGCGGGGCAGGATTGAAGCTTTCTTT.